One and the same sample provided the 15 T cell receptor beta chains below, sequenced in a study of blood T cells in healthy people across ages. It was with a sample-barcoded 5' primer and a J-beta primer mix that a second PCR of roughly 7 to 12 cycles was run. TCRdb used MiXCR to reprocess the 5' RACE reads, holding one entry per CDR3 protein. Of 800,000 to 1,000,000 distinct CDR3 sequences listed, under 50% are singletons. Input material: blood. The receptor set was obtained from a man aged 25 to 40 in good health.

The chain employs TRBV27 and TRBJ2-2, with D hard to call. This CDR3 comprises 11 residues. Germline V gives CDR1 MNHEY, CDR2 SMNVEV (reference sequence). The ends were cut back, 5 bases at V and 7 bases at J, with 5 bases in the middle. The CDR3 nucleotides are TGTGCCAGCAGTAAAAGCGGGGAGCTGTTTTTT. Its protein is CASSKSGELFF.

This clonotype was seen just once. The rearrangement links TRBV12-3 or TRBV12-4 to TRBJ2-1, with TRBD2 matching over 9 bases. The J segment lost 6 bases and the V segment lost 7 bases, leaving 7 bases of the junction unmatched. The CDR3 runs to 14 residues. The CDR3 DNA is TGTGCCAGCATCCGGACTAGCGCGCGCAATGAGCAGTTCTTC. It yields the protein CASIRTSARNEQFF.

The J gene is TRBJ1-2, the V gene TRBV20-1; tentatively, D is TRBD1 (6 bases). This CDR3 has 14 amino acids. Trimming took 5 bases from V and 5 from J, leaving 18 bases between them. Germline CDR1 reads DFQATT; CDR2 reads SNEGSKA (reference sequence). The CDR3 DNA sequence: TGCAGTGCTTCCCGTACCGGGACAAGTTATGGCTACACCTTC. The encoded protein is CSASRTGTSYGYTF.

The chain employs TRBV29-1 and TRBJ2-5; tentatively, D is TRBD2 (6 bases). CDR3 length: 10 residues. Trimming took off 7 bases at V and 4 bases at J, with 7 bases between the two ends. CDR1 SQVTM and CDR2 ANQGSEA come from the germline V gene. The CDR3 DNA sequence: TGCAGCGGGGGAGGAGAGACCCAGTACTTC. Its translation is CSGGGETQYF.

The V gene is TRBV20-1, the J gene TRBJ2-3, with D uncertain. V gave up 6 bases and J gave up 2 bases, with 18 bases separating them. The germline V gene encodes CDR1 DFQATT and CDR2 SNEGSKA (reference sequence). The CDR3 extends over 15 amino acids. The CDR3 coding sequence is TGCAGTGCCGAGTCTTCGTGGCCGTTCACAGATACGCAGTATTTT. As protein: CSAESSWPFTDTQYF.

This clonotype was recorded a few times. The chain recombines TRBV7-9 with TRBJ2-3, with 7 bases aligning to TRBD1. The CDR3 spans 13 residues. The junction had 2 bases not matched to a gene; V was cut back by 5 bases and J by 3 bases. Germline lookup yields CDR1 SEHNR and CDR2 FQNEAQ (reference sequence). Here the CDR3 DNA reads TGTGCCAGCAGCCCGGGACAGACAGATACGCAGTATTTT. It yields the protein CASSPGQTDTQYF.

The chain has TRBV20-1 and TRBJ2-7, with D perhaps being TRBD1 or TRBD2 (5 bases each). V was trimmed by 3 bases and J by 2 bases, leaving 11 bases between them. The CDR3 length is 13 residues. Germline loops: CDR1 DFQATT, CDR2 SNEGSKA (reference sequence). The CDR3 DNA sequence: TGCAGTGCTAGTCTCAGGGAGCCCTACGAGCAGTACTTC. Amino acid sequence: CSASLREPYEQYF.

This clonotype showed up just a few times. The rearrangement uses TRBV2 and TRBJ2-1; D is uncertain. The germline V and J ends were trimmed by 5 bases and 7 bases, with 9 bases remaining between them. Germline loops: CDR1 SNHLY, CDR2 FYNNEI. The CDR3 is made up of 12 amino acids. The CDR3 protein is CASSPKANEQFF. The CDR3 nucleotides read TGTGCCAGCAGTCCGAAAGCGAATGAGCAGTTCTTC.

Worth noting for this clonotype: A junction end diverges from the germline sequence, so it may reflect a read error. The gene calls are TRBV5-1 and TRBJ2-1; D remains ambiguous. Germline CDR1 SGHRS, CDR2 YFSETQ. The CDR3 contains 14 residues. The CDR3 DNA follows: TGCGCCAGCGGCTTGCATCAAGGGTACAATGAGCAGTTCTTC. Translating gives CASGLHQGYNEQFF. Full variable domain (missing parts from reference TRBV5-1 and TRBJ2-1): KAGVTQTPRYLIKTRGQQVTLSCSPISGHRSVSWYQQTPGQGLQFLFEYFSETQRNKGNFPGRFSGRQFSNSRSEMNVSTLELGDSALYLCASGLHQGYNEQFFGPGTRLTVL.

This clonotype has more than one count but fewer than ten. The chain recombines TRBV28 with TRBJ1-4; D may be TRBD1 (5 bases). This CDR3 has 14 amino acids. The V end lost 6 bases, the J end lost 4 bases, and 12 bases lay between the germline ends. Germline-derived CDR1 and CDR2 are MDHEN and SYDVKM. Here the CDR3 DNA reads TGTGCCAGCAGAGGGACGGGTAATAATGAAAAACTGTTTTTT. It translates to CASRGTGNNEKLFF.

V gene TRBV29-1 combines with J gene TRBJ2-7; D is uncertain. The length of the CDR3 is 13 residues. V lost 5 bases and J 0 bases, leaving 11 bases between the germline ends. Germline lookup yields CDR1 SQVTM and CDR2 ANQGSEA. The CDR3 loop is CSVLTPSSYEQYF. DNA for the CDR3: TGCAGCGTTCTGACCCCCAGCTCCTACGAGCAGTACTTC.

This clonotype was found a few times. The V call is TRBV6-1, the J call TRBJ1-2; D gene unclear. From germline, CDR1 is MNHNS and CDR2 SASEGT. V was clipped by 6 bases and J by 6 bases, with 17 bases between them. The CDR3 is 14 amino acids. The CDR3 DNA reads as TGTGCCAGCAGATCCGGAGGGAGGAGGGATGGCTACACCTTC. Protein sequence: CASRSGGRRDGYTF.

The V gene is TRBV29-1, the J gene TRBJ2-4, with TRBD2 matching over 8 bases. The DNA matches TRBJ2-7 better at its end, which makes the J call doubtful. In germline, CDR1 is SQVTM, CDR2 ANQGSEA. CDR3 length: 12 amino acids. The CDR3 spells CSVEGLVGEQYF. DNA for the CDR3: TGCAGCGTTGAGGGACTAGTTGGCGAGCAGTACTTC.

The chain couples TRBV20-1 to TRBJ2-7; D assignment may be TRBD1 or TRBD2 (5 bases each). V lost 3 bases and J 2 bases, leaving 14 bases between the germline ends. The CDR3 consists of 14 residues. Germline CDR1 is DFQATT and CDR2 is SNEGSKA (reference sequence). The CDR3 protein is CSAREPGTAYEQYF. The DNA of the CDR3 is TGCAGTGCTAGGGAACCTGGGACGGCCTACGAGCAGTACTTC.

This chain uses TRBV6-1 with TRBJ2-7; D unclear. The CDR3 loop spans 15 amino acids. V was cut by 8 bases and J by 3 bases, with 20 bases left in between. Germline-derived CDR1 and CDR2 are MNHNS and SASEGT. In DNA, the CDR3 is TGTGCCAGCCGTCGCCAGAGGAACATAGTCTACGAGCAGTACTTC. It yields the protein CASRRQRNIVYEQYF.